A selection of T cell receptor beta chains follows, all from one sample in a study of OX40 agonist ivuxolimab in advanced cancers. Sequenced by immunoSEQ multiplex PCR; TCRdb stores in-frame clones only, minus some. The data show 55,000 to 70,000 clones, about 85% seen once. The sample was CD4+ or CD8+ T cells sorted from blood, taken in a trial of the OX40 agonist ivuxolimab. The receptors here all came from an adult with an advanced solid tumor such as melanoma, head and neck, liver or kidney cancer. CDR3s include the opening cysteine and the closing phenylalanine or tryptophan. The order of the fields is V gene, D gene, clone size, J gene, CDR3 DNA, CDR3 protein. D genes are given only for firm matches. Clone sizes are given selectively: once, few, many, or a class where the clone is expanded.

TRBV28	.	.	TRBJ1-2	TGTGCCAGCAGCGCGAGTGAGAAGGGATCCAGCGGGGGCTACACCTTC	CASSASEKGSSGGYTF
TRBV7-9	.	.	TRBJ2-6	TGTGCCAGCAGCTTACAGGTCCCTGGGGCCAACGTCCTGACTTTC	CASSLQVPGANVLTF
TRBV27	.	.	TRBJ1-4	TGTGCCAGCAGTTTACGGGGGGAAAAACTGTTTTTT	CASSLRGEKLFF
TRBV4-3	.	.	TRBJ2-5	TGCGCCAGCAGCGGACGGGGGCCCCAGTACTTC	CASSGRGPQYF
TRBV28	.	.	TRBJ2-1	TGTGCCAGCAGTTTATCCTATTACAATGAGCAGTTCTTC	CASSLSYYNEQFF
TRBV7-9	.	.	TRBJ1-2	TGTGCCAGCAGCTTATTTCGTGTGCAGGGTGGCTACACCTTC	CASSLFRVQGGYTF
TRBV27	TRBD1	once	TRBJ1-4	TGTGCCAGCAGTTCCGGGACAGGGCGTGGTGAAAAACTGTTTTTT	CASSSGTGRGEKLFF
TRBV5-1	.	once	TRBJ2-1	TGCGCCAGCAGCTTGGGGAGGGGGCATCCTTCCTACAATGAGCAGTTCTTC	CASSLGRGHPSYNEQFF
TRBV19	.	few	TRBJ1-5	TGTGCCAGTACCCCGAGACAGATCATTAGCAATCAGCCCCAGCATTTT	CASTPRQIISNQPQHF
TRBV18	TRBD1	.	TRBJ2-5	TGTGCCAGCTCACCTGGGACAGACCAAGAGACCCAGTACTTC	CASSPGTDQETQYF
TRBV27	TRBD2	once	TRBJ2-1	TGTGCCAGCAGTTTAGAAACTAGCGGGACCAATGAGCAGTTCTTC	CASSLETSGTNEQFF
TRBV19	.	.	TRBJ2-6	TGTGCCAGTAGTATCTCAGGGACTGGGGCCAACGTCCTGACTTTC	CASSISGTGANVLTF
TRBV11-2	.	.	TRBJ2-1	TGTGCCAGCAGCCAGGTTAGGGGCTCCTACAATGAGCAGTTCTTC	CASSQVRGSYNEQFF
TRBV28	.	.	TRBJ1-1	TGTGCCAGCAGCCCTTTCGGCGAGTTAGACACTGAAGCTTTCTTT	CASSPFGELDTEAFF
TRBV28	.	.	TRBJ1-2	TGTGCCAGCAGCCCTGGGGTGAATGGCTACACCTTC	CASSPGVNGYTF
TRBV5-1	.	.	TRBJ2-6	TGCGCCAGCAGCAACCGGGACACCTCTGGGGCCAACGTCCTGACTTTC	CASSNRDTSGANVLTF
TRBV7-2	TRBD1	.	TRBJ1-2	TGTGCCAGCAGTTACCATCAGGGGGCAGATGGCTACACCTTC	CASSYHQGADGYTF
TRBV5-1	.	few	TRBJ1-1	TGCGCCAGCAGCTTGAACGATAACCGGCTGAACACTGAAGCTTTCTTT	CASSLNDNRLNTEAFF
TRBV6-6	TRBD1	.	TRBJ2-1	TGTGCCAGCAGTTACTCCGGGACAGGGAGTGAGCAGTTCTTC	CASSYSGTGSEQFF
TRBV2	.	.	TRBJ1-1	TGTGCCAGCAGTGAGGGCCGGATGAACACTGAAGCTTTCTTT	CASSEGRMNTEAFF
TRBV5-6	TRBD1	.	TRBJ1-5	TGTGCCAGCAGCTTGGGGGGACAGGGGGCCCTTCAGCCCCAGCATTTT	CASSLGGQGALQPQHF
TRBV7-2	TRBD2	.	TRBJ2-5	TGTGCCAGCAGCTTGAGCCTAGCGGGAGAATGGGAGACCCAGTACTTC	CASSLSLAGEWETQYF
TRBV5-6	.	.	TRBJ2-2	TGTGCCAGCAGCCCCCGGGGGCCTGCCGGGGAGCTGTTTTTT	CASSPRGPAGELFF
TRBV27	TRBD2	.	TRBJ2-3	TGTGCCAGCAGATGGACTAGCGGGAGCATAAATACGCAGTATTTT	CASRWTSGSINTQYF
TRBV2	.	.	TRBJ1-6	TGTGCCAGCAGTGTCGGGGAACCCCTCCACTTT	CASSVGEPLHF
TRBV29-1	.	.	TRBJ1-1	TGCAGCGTCCACAGGGATTCGAACACTGAAGCTTTCTTT	CSVHRDSNTEAFF
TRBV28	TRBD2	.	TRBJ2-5	TGTGCCAGCAATCCGGGGGGAGCCCAAGAGACCCAGTACTTC	CASNPGGAQETQYF
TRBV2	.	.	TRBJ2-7	TGTGCCAGCAGTTTGACGCTCTCCTACGAGCAGTACTTC	CASSLTLSYEQYF
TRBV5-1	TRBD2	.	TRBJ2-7	TGCGCCAGCACCCCATTCACTAGCGGGAGCTCCTACGAGCAGTACTTC	CASTPFTSGSSYEQYF
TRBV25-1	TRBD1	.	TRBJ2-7	TGTGCCAGCGCAAACGGACAGGGTCCTTCCTCCTCCTACGAGCAGTACTTC	CASANGQGPSSSYEQYF
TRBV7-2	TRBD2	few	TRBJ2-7	TGTGCCAGCACCAGAGCGGGAGGACTTTACGAGCAGTACTTC	CASTRAGGLYEQYF
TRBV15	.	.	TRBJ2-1	TGTGCCACCAGCAGAGGGGGTGGGGGAGATGAGCAGTTCTTC	CATSRGGGGDEQFF
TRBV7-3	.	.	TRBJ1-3	TGTGCCAGCAGCTTGGGTCCTACCGCGGGCGGAAACACCATATATTTT	CASSLGPTAGGNTIYF
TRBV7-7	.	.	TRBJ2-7	TGTGCTAGCAGCATTAGCGGTAACTCCTACGAGCAGTACTTC	CASSISGNSYEQYF
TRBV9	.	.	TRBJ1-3	TGTGCCAGCAGCGAGTACTCTGGAAACACCATATATTTT	CASSEYSGNTIYF
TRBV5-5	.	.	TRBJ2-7	TGTGCCAGCAGCTTGGTTGGCGGACAGAACAACTACGAGCAGTACTTC	CASSLVGGQNNYEQYF
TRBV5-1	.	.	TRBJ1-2	TGCGCCAGCAGCTTGGAGGGACGGAACTATGGCTACACCTTC	CASSLEGRNYGYTF
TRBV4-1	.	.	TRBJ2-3	TGCGCCAGCAGCCAAGGGGACGGCAATACGCAGTATTTT	CASSQGDGNTQYF
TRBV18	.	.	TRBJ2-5	TGTGCCAGCTCTCCCGGCAGGGACGGGACCTCCGGGGCCCAGTACTTC	CASSPGRDGTSGAQYF
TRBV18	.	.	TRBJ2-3	TGTGCCAGCTCACCACTCCGTAAAAGCACAGATACGCAGTATTTT	CASSPLRKSTDTQYF
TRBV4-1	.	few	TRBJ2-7	TGCGCCAGCAGCCAAGATGCATGGCTAGTGGGCGAGCAGTACTTC	CASSQDAWLVGEQYF
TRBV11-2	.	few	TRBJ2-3	TGTGCCAGCAGCTTAGATACGCAGTATTTT	CASSLDTQYF
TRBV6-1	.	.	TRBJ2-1	TGTGCCACCACAGAGGGGGGTAGCGATTACAATGAGCAGTTCTTC	CATTEGGSDYNEQFF
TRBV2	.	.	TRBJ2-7	TGTGCCAGCAGGGGCCGGGAACACTCCTACGAGCAGTACTTC	CASRGREHSYEQYF
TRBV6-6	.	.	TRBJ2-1	TGTGCCAGCAGTCTTACGTACAATGAGCAGTTCTTC	CASSLTYNEQFF
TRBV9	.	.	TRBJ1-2	TGTGCCAGCAGCGTAGAGGGTAGCTATGGCTACACCTTC	CASSVEGSYGYTF
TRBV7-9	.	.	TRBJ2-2	TGTGCCAGCAGCCCTGGTCACAGCGGCGGCACCGGGGAGCTGTTTTTT	CASSPGHSGGTGELFF
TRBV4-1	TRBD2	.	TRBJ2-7	TGCGCCAGCAGCCAACTAGCGGGAGGTTCTTACGAGCAGTACTTC	CASSQLAGGSYEQYF
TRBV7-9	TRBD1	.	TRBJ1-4	TGTGCCAGCAGCCCCGGACAGGAGGGTGAAAAACTGTTTTTT	CASSPGQEGEKLFF